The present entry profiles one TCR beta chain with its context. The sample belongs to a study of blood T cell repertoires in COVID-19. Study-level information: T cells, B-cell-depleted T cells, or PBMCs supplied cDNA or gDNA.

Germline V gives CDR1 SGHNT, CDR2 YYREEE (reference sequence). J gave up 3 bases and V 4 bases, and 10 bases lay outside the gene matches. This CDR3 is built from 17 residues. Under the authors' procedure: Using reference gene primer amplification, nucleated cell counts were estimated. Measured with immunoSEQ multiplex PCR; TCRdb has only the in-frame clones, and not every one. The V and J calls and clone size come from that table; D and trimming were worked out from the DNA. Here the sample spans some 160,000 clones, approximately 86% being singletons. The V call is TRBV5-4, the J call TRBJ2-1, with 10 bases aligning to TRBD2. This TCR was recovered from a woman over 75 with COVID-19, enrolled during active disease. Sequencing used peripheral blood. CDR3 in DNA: TGTGCCAGCAGCCCGGGCCCGCTAGCGGGAGTCTACAATGAGCAGTTCTTC. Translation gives CASSPGPLAGVYNEQFF.